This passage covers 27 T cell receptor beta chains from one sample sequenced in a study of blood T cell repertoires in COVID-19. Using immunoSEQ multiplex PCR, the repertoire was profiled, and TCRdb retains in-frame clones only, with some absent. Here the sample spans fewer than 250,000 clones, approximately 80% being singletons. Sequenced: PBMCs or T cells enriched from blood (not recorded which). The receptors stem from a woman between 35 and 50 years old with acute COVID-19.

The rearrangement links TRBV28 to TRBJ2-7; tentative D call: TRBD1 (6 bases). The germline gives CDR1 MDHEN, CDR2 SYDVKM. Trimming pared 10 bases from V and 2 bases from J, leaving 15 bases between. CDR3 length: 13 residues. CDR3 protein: CATLRDITYEQYF. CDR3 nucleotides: TGTGCCACCCTCCGGGACATAACCTACGAGCAGTACTTC.

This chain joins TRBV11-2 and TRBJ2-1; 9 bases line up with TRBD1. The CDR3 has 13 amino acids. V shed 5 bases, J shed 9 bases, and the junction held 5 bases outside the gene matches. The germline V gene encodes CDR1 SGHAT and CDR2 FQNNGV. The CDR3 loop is CASSADRGTEQFF. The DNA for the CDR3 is TGTGCCAGCAGCGCGGACAGGGGTACTGAGCAGTTCTTC.

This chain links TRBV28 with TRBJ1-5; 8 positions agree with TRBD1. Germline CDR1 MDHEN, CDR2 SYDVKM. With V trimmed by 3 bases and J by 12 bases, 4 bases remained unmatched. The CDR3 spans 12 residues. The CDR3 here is CASSFRTGRQHF. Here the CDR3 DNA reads TGTGCCAGCAGTTTTCGGACAGGGCGCCAGCATTTT.

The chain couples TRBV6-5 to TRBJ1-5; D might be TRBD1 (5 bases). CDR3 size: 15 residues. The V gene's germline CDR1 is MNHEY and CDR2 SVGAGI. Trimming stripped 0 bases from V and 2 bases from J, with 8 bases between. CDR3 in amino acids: CASSYSGQRNQPQHF. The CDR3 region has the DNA TGTGCCAGCAGTTACTCGGGGCAGCGCAATCAGCCCCAGCATTTT.

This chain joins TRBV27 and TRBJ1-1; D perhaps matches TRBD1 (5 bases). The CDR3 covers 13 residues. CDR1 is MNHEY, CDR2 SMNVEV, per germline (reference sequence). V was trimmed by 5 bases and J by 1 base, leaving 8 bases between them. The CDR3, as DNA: TGTGCCAGCAGTAATCAGGGGAACACTGAAGCTTTCTTT. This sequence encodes CASSNQGNTEAFF.

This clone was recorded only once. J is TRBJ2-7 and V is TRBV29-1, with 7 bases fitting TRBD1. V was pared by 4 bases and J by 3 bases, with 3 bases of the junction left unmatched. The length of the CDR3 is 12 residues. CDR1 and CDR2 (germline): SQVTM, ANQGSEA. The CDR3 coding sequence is TGCAGCGTTGCGGGACAGAACTACGAGCAGTACTTC. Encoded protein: CSVAGQNYEQYF.

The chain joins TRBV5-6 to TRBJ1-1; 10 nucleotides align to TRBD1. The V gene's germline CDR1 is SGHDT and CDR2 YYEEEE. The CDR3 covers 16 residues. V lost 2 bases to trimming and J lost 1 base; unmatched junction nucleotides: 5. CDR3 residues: CASSLPGQGTNTEAFF. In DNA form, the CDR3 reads TGTGCCAGCAGCTTACCGGGACAGGGGACGAACACTGAAGCTTTCTTT.

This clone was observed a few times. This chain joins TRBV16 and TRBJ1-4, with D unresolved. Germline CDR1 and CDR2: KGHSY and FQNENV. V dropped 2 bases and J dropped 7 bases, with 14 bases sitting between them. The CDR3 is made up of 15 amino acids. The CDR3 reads CASSQGPHVGEKLFF. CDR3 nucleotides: TGTGCCAGCAGCCAAGGGCCGCACGTGGGTGAAAAACTGTTTTTT.

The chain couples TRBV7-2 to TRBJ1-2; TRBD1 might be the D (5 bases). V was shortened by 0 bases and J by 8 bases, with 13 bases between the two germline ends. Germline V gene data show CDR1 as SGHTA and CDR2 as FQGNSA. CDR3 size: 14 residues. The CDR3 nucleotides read TGTGCCAGCAGCTTAGCCCGGGGGTTTGGCGGCTACACCTTC. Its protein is CASSLARGFGGYTF.

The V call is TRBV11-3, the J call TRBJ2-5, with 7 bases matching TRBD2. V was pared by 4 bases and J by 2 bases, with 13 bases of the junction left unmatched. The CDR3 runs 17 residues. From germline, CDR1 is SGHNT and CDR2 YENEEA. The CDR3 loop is CASSSRGSGLSQETQYF. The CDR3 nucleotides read TGTGCCAGCAGCTCCCGGGGTAGCGGGCTATCTCAAGAGACCCAGTACTTC.

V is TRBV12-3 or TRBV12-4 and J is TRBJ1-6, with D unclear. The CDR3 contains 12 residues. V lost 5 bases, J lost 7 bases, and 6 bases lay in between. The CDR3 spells CASSDGNSPLHF. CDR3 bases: TGTGCCAGCAGTGACGGGAATTCACCCCTCCACTTT.

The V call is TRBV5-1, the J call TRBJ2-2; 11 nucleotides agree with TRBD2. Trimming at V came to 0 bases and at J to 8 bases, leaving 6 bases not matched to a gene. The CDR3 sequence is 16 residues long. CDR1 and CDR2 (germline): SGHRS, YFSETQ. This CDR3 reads CASSLELAGVIGELFF. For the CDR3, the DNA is TGCGCCAGCAGCTTGGAACTAGCGGGAGTTATAGGGGAGCTGTTTTTT.

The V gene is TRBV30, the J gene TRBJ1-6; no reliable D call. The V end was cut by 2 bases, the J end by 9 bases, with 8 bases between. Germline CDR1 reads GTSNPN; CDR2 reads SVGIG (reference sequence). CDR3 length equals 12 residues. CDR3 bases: TGTGCCTGGAGTACCCCAGGTTCACCCCTCCACTTT. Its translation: CAWSTPGSPLHF.

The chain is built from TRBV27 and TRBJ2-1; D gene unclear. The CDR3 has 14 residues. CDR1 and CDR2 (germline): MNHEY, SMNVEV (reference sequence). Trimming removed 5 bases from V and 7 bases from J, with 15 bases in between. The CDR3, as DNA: TGTGCCAGCAGTAACGAGGCCTTTCTAAATGAGCAGTTCTTC. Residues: CASSNEAFLNEQFF.

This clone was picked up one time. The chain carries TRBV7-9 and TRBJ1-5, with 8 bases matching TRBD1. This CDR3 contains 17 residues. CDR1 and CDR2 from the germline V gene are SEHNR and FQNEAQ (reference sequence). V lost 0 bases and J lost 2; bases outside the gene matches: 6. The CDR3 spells CASSLAMEDRGNQPQHF. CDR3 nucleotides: TGTGCCAGCAGCTTAGCCATGGAGGACAGGGGCAATCAGCCCCAGCATTTT.

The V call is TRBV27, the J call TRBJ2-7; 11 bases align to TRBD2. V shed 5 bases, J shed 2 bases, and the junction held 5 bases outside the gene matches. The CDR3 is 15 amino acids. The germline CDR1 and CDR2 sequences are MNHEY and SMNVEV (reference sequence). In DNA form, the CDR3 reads TGTGCCAGCAGTCCCCGACTAGCGGGGACCTACGAGCAGTACTTC. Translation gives CASSPRLAGTYEQYF.

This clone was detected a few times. The chain's CDR3 is CASSLKGVESPLHF. CDR3 bases: TGTGCCAGCAGCTTAAAAGGGGTCGAATCACCCCTCCACTTT. This chain links TRBV7-3 with TRBJ1-6, with D possibly TRBD1 on 5 matching bases. The CDR3 extends over 14 amino acids. V was pared by 1 base and J by 10 bases, with 11 bases between. Looked up from germline, CDR1 is SGHTA and CDR2 is FQGTGA.

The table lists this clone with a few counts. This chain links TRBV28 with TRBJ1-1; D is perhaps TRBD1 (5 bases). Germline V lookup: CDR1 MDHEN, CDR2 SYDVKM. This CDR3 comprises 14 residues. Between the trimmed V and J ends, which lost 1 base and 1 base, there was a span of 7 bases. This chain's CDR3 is CASSLSRENTEAFF. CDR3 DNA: TGTGCCAGCAGTTTATCCAGGGAGAACACTGAAGCTTTCTTT.

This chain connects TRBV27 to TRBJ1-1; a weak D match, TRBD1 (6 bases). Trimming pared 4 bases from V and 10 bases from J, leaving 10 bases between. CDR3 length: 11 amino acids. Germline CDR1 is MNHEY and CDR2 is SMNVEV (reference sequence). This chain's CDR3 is CASSSAGVAFF. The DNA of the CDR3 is TGTGCCAGCAGTTCGGCAGGGGTAGCTTTCTTT.

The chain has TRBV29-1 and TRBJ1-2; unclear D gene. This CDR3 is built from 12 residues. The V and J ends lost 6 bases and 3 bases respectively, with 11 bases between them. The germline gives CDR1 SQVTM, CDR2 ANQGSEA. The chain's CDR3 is CSVETVDYGYTF. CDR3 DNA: TGCAGCGTCGAAACAGTGGACTATGGCTACACCTTC.

CDR3 amino acids: CASSLLAAGGYRHNEQFF. CDR3 bases: TGTGCCAGCAGCTTACTGGCTGCGGGGGGCTACCGGCACAATGAGCAGTTCTTC. The chain carries TRBV7-6 and TRBJ2-1; 8 positions match TRBD2. CDR3 length: 18 amino acids. Looked up from germline, CDR1 is SGHVS and CDR2 is FNYEAQ. With 2 bases clipped from V and 5 bases from J, the junction kept 14 bases outside the gene matches.

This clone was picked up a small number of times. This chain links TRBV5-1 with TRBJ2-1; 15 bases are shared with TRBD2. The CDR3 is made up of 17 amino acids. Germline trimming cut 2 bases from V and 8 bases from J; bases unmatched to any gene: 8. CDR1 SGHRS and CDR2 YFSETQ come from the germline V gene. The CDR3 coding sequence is TGCGCCAGCAGCTTCGGACTAGCGGGAGGGAGGTTGGATGAGCAGTTCTTC. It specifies CASSFGLAGGRLDEQFF.

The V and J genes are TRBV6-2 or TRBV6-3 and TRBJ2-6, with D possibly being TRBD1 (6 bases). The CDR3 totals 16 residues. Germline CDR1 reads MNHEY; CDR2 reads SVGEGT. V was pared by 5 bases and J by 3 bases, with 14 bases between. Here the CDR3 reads CASSTLAGVGANVLTF. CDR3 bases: TGTGCCAGCAGTACCCTGGCAGGGGTTGGGGCCAACGTCCTGACTTTC.

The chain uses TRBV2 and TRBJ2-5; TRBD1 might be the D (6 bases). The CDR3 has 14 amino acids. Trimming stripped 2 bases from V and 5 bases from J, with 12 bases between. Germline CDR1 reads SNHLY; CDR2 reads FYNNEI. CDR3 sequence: CASSEMGRGETQYF. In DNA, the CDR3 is TGTGCCAGCAGTGAAATGGGCAGGGGTGAGACCCAGTACTTC.

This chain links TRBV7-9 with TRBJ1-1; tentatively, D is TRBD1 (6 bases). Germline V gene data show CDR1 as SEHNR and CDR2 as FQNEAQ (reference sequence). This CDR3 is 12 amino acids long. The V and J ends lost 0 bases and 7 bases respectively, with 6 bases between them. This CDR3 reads CASSLADSEAFF. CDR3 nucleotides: TGTGCCAGCAGCTTAGCGGACAGTGAAGCTTTCTTT.

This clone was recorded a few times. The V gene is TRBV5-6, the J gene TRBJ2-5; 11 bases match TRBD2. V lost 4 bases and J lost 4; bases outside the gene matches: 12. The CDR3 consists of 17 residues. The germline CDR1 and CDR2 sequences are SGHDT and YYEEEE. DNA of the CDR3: TGTGCCAGCAGCCCTGTATCTAGCGGGGGGACGGGAGAGACCCAGTACTTC. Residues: CASSPVSSGGTGETQYF.

The DNA for the CDR3 is TGTGCCAGCAGCCAAGAAGCAGGGATCTACGAGCAGTACTTC. Its protein is CASSQEAGIYEQYF. The chain carries TRBV14 and TRBJ2-7; the D gene is possibly TRBD1 (5 bases). This CDR3 has 14 residues. Germline V gene sequence: CDR1 SGHDN, CDR2 FVKESK. Trimming removed 0 bases at V and 3 bases at J, with 9 bases between.